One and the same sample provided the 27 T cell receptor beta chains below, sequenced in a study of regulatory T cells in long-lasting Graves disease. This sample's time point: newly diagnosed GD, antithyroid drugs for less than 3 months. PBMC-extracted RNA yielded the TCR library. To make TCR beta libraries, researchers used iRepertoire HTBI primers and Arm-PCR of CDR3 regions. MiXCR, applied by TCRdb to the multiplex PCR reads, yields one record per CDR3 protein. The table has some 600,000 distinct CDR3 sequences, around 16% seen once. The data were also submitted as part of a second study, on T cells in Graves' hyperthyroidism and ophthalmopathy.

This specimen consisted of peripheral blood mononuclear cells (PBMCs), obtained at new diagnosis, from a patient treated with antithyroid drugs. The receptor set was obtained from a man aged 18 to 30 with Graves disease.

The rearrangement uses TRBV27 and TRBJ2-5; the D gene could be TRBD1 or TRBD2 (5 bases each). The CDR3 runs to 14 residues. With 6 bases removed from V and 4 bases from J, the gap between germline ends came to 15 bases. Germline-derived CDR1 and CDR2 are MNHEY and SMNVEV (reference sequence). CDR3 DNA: TGTGCCAGCAGACAGAGGGGCAGCCGAGAGACCCAGTACTTC. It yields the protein CASRQRGSRETQYF.

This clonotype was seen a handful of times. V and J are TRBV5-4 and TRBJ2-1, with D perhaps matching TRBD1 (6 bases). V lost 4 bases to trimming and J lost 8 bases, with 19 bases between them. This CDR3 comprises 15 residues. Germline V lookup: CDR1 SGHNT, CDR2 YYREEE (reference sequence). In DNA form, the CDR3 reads TGTGCCAGCAGCCAAATAATTACAGGGCACGATGAGCAGTTCTTC. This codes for CASSQIITGHDEQFF.

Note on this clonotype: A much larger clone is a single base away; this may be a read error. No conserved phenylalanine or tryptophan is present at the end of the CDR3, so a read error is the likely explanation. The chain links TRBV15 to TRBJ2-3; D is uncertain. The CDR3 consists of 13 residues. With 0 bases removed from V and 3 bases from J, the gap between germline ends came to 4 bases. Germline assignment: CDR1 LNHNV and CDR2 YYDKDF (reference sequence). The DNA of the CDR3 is TGTGCCACCAGCAGAGATAGGACAGATACGCAGTATTCT. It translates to CATSRDRTDTQYS.

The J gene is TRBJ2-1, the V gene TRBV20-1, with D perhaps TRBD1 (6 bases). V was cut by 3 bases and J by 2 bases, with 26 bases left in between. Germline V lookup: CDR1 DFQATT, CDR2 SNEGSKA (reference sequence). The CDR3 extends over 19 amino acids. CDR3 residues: CSASREGQGNNRPYNEQFF. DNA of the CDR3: TGCAGTGCTAGTCGCGAGGGCCAGGGGAACAACCGTCCCTACAATGAGCAGTTCTTC.

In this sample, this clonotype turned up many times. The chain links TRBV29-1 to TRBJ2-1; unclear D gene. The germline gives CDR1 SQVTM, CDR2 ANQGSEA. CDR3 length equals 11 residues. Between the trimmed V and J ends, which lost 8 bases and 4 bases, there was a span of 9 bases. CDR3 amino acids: CSSSEYNEQFF. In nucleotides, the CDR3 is TGCAGCTCCTCAGAGTACAATGAGCAGTTCTTC.

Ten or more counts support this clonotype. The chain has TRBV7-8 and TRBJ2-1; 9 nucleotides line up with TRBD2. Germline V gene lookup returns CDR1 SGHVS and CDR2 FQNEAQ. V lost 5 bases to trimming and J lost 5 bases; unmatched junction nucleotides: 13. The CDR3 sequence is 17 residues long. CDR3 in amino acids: CASSLKESGRRHNEQFF. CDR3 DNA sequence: TGTGCCAGCAGCCTCAAAGAGAGCGGGAGGAGACACAATGAGCAGTTCTTC.

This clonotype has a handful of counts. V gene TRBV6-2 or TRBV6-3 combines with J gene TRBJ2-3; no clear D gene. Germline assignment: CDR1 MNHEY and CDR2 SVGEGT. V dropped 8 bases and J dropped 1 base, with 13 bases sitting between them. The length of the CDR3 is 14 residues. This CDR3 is CASGKVGGTDTQYF. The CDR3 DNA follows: TGTGCCAGCGGGAAAGTTGGCGGCACAGATACGCAGTATTTT.

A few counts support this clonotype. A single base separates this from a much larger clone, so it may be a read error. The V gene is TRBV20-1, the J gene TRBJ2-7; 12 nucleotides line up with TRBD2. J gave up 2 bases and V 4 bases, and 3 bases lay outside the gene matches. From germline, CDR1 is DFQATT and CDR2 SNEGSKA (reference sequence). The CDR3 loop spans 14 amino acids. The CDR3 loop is CSAMTSGRPYEQYF. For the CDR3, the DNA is TGCAGTGCTATGACTAGCGGGAGACCCTACGAGCAGTACTTC.

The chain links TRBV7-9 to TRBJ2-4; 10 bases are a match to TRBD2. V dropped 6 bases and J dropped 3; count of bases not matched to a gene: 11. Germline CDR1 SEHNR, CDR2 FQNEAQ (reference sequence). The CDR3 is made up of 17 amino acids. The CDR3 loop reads CASSPPLAGDGKNIQYF. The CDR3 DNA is TGTGCCAGCAGTCCGCCCCTAGCGGGAGACGGCAAAAACATTCAGTACTTC. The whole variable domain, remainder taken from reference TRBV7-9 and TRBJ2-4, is DTGVSQNPRHKITKRGQNVTFRCDPISEHNRLYWYRQTLGQGPEFLTYFQNEAQLEKSRLLSDRFSAERPKGSFSTLEIQRTEQGDSAMYLCASSPPLAGDGKNIQYFGAGTRLSVL.

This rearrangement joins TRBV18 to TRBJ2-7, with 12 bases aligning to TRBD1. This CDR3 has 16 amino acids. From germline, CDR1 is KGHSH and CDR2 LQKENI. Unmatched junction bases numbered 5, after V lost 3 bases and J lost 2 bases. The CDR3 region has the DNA TGTGCCAGCTCACCCCAGGGGACAGGGGGCCCCTACGAGCAGTACTTC. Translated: CASSPQGTGGPYEQYF.

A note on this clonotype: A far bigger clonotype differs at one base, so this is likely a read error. The DNA for the CDR3 is TGTGCCAGCAGCCCCGGGACTAGTTTTACCAATGAGCAGTACTTC. Encoded protein: CASSPGTSFTNEQYF. This chain links TRBV7-2 with TRBJ2-7, with 8 bases lining up with TRBD2. Germline loops: CDR1 SGHTA, CDR2 FQGNSA. This CDR3 contains 15 residues. With 5 bases clipped from V and 7 bases from J, the junction kept 13 bases outside the gene matches.

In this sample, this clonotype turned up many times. The CDR3 loop is CSARDRTTGGRGYTF. CDR3 DNA sequence: TGCAGTGCTAGAGACCGGACCACAGGGGGCCGGGGCTACACCTTC. This chain links TRBV20-1 with TRBJ1-2; 9 positions match TRBD1. The trim removed 0 bases at V and 8 bases at J, leaving 10 bases unmatched. Per the germline V gene, CDR1 is DFQATT and CDR2 is SNEGSKA (reference sequence). The length of the CDR3 is 15 residues.

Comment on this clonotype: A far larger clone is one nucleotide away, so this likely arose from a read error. The DNA for the CDR3 is TGTGCCACCCTCCCCTCCCGGACTAGCCCCCGGGATGAGCAGTACTTC. Protein: CATLPSRTSPRDEQYF. The chain combines TRBV7-9 with TRBJ2-7, with 8 bases identical to TRBD2. J lost 7 bases, V lost 10 bases, and 21 bases had no gene match. CDR1 and CDR2 (germline): SEHNR, FQNEAQ (reference sequence). This CDR3 spans 16 amino acids.

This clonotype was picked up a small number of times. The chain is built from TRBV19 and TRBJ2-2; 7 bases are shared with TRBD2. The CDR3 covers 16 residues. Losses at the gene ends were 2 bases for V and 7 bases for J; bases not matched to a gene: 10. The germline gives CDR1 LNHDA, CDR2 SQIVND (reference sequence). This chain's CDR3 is CASSITTGGPIGELFF. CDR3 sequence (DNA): TGTGCCAGTAGTATAACGACGGGAGGCCCCATCGGGGAGCTGTTTTTT.

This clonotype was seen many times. The CDR3 DNA reads as TGTGCCAGCAGTTTTGCGGCAGGGGGCTTCTACGAGCAGTACTTC. Its translation: CASSFAAGGFYEQYF. The chain links TRBV27 to TRBJ2-7; 8 bases match TRBD1. V lost 3 bases to trimming and J lost 3 bases; unmatched junction nucleotides: 7. The germline V gene has CDR1 MNHEY and CDR2 SMNVEV (reference sequence). The CDR3 extends over 15 amino acids.

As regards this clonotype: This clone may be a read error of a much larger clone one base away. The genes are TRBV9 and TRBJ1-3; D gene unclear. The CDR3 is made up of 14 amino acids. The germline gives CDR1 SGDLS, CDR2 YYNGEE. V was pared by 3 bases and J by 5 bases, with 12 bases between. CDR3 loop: CASSGGRVRNTIYF. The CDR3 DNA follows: TGTGCCAGCAGCGGAGGAAGAGTGAGAAACACCATATATTTT.

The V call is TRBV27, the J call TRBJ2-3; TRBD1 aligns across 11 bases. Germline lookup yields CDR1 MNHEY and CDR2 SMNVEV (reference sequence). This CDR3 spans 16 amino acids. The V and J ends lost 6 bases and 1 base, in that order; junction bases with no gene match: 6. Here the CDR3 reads CASRKGQGVGTDTQYF. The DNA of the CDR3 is TGTGCCAGCAGGAAGGGACAGGGGGTTGGCACAGATACGCAGTATTTT.

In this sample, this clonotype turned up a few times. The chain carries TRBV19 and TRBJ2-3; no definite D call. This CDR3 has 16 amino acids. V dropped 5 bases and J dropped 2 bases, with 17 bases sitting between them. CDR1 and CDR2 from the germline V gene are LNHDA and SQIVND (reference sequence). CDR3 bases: TGTGCCAGTAGTCTTGTGGTTGCGTCTACCACAGATACGCAGTATTTT. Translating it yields CASSLVVASTTDTQYF.

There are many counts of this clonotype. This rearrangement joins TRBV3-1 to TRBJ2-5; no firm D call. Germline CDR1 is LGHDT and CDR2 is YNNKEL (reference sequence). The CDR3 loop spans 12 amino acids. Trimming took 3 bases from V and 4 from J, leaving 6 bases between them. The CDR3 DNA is TGTGCCAGCAGCCATGAAGGAGAGACCCAGTACTTC. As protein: CASSHEGETQYF.

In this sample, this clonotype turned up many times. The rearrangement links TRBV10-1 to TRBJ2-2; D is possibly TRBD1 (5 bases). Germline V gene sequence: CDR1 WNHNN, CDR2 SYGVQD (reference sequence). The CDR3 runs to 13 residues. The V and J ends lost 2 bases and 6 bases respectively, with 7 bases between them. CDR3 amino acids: CASSEQGSGELFF. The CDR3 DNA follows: TGCGCCAGCAGTGAGCAGGGATCCGGGGAGCTGTTTTTT.

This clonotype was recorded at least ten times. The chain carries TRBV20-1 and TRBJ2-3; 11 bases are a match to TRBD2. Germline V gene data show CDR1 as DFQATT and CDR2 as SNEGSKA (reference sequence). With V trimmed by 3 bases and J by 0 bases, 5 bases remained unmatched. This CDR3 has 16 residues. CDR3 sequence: CSASLVAGGSTDTQYF. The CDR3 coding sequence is TGCAGTGCTAGTTTGGTAGCGGGAGGGAGCACAGATACGCAGTATTTT.

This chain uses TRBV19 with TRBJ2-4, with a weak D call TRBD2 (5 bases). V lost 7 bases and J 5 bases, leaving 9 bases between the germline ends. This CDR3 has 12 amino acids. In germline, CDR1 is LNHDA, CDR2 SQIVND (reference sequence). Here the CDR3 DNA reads TGTGCCAGTAACGGGGATCAAAACATTCAGTACTTC. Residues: CASNGDQNIQYF.

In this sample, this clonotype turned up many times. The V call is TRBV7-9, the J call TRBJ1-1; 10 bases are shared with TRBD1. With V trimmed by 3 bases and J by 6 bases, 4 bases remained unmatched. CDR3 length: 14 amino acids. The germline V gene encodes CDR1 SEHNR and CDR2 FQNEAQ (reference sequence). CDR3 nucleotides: TGTGCCAGCAGCTTGACAGGGGGCCTTTCTGAAGCTTTCTTT. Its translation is CASSLTGGLSEAFF.

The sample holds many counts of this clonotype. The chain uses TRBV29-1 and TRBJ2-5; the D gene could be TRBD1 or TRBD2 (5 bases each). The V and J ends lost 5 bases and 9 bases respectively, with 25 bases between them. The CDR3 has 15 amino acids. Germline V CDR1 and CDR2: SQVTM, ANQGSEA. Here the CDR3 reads CSVHLAGKRRGAQYF. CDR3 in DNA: TGCAGCGTTCATCTTGCGGGCAAGCGAAGGGGCGCCCAGTACTTC. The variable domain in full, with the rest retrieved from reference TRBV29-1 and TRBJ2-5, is SAVISQKPSRDICQRGTSLTIQCQVDSQVTMMFWYRQQPGQSLTLIATANQGSEATYESGFVIDKFPISRPNLTFSTLTVSNMSPEDSSIYLCSVHLAGKRRGAQYFGPGTRLLVL.

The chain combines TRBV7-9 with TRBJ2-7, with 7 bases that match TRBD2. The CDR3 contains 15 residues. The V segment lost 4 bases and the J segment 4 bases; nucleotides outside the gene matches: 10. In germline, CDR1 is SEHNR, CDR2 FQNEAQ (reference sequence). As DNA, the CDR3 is TGTGCCAGCAGCTCCCCGCTAGCGGCCCGATACGAGCAGTACTTC. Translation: CASSSPLAARYEQYF.

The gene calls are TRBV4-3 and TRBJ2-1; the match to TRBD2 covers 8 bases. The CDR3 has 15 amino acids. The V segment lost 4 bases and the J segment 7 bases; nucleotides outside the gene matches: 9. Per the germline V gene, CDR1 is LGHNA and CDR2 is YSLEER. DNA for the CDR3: TGCGCCAGCAGCCCACGGGAGGGCCCGGAAAATGAGCAGTTCTTC. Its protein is CASSPREGPENEQFF.

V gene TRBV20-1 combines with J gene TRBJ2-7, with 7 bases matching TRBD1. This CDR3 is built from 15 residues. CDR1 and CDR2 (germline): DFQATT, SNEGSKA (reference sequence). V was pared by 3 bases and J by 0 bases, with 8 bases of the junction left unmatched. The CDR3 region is CSASVPGQSSYEQYF. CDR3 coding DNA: TGCAGTGCTAGCGTTCCGGGACAGAGCTCCTACGAGCAGTACTTC.